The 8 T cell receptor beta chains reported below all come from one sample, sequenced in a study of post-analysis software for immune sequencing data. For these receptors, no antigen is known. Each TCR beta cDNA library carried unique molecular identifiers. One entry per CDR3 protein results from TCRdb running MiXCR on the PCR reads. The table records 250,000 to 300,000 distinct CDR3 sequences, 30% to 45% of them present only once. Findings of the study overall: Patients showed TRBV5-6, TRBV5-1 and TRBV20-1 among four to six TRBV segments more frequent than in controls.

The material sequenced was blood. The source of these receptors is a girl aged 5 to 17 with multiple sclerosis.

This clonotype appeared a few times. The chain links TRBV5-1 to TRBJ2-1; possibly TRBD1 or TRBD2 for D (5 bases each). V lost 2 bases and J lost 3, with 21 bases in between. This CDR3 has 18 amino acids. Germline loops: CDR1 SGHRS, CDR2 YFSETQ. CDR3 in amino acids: CASSFHYPGTRNYNEQFF. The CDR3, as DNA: TGCGCCAGCAGCTTCCACTACCCCGGGACCCGGAACTACAATGAGCAGTTCTTC.

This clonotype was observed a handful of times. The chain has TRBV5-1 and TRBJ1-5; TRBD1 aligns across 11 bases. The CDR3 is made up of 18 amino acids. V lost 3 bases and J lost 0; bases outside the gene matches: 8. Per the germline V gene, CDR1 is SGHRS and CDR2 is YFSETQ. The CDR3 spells CASSYRTGGASSNQPQHF. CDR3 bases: TGCGCCAGCAGCTACCGGACAGGGGGCGCGTCTAGCAATCAGCCCCAGCATTTT.

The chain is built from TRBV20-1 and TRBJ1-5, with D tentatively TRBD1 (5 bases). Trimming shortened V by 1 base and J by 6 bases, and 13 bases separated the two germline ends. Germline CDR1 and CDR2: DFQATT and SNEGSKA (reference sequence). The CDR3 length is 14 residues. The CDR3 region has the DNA TGCAGTGCTAGAGCCGGGGCAGGGACTCAGCCCCAGCATTTT. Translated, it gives CSARAGAGTQPQHF.

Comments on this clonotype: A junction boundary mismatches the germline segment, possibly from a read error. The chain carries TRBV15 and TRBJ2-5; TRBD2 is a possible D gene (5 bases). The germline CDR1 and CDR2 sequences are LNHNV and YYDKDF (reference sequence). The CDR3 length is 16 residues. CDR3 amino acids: CATSSSYGGLQETKYF. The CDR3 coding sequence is TGTGCCACCAGCAGCTCCTACGGCGGGCTTCAAGAGACCAAGTACTTC.

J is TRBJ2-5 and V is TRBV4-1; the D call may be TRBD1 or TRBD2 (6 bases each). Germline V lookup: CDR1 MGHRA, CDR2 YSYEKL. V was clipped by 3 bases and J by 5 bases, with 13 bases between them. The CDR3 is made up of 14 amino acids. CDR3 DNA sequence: TGCGCCAGCAGCCAGGAGAGAGGGGGGGAGACCCAGTACTTC. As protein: CASSQERGGETQYF.

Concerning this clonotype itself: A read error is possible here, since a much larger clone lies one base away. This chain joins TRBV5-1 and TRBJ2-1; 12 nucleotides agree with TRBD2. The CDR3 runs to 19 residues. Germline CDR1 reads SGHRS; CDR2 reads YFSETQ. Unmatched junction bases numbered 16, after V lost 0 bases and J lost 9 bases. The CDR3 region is CASSLDGRELAGGPVEQFF. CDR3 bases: TGCGCCAGCAGCTTGGATGGCCGGGAGCTAGCGGGAGGGCCGGTTGAGCAGTTCTTC.

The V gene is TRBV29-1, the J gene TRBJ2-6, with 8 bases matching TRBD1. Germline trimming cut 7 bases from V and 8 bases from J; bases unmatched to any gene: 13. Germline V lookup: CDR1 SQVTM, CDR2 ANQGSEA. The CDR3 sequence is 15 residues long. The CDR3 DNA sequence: TGCAGCGCCCACGAGACAGGGGTCGGGACCAACGTCCTGACTTTC. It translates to CSAHETGVGTNVLTF.

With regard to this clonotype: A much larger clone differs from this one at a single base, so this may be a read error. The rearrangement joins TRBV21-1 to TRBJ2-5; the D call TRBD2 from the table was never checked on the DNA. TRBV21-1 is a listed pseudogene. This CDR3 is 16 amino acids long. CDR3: CASSEATSGGTETQYF. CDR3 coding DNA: TGTGCCAGCAGCGAAGCAACTAGCGGGGGAACGGAGACCCAGTACTTC.